One and the same sample provided the 11 T cell receptor beta chains below, sequenced in a study of T cell repertoires and Cas9 in healthy adults. Some clones are missing from TCRdb's copy, which holds only in-frame ones; the method was immunoSEQ multiplex PCR. The sample comprises around 25,000 clones, under 95% of which are singletons, and 0.69% rests with the top ten. Material: CD4+ effector T cells (CD127+, CD25-, CD137-, CD154-) from PBMCs; culture status not recorded. All receptors come from a human donor in good health.

This chain connects TRBV14 to TRBJ2-7; no reliable D call. CDR3 length: 13 residues. Germline values: CDR1 SGHDN, CDR2 FVKESK. V dropped 2 bases and J dropped 2 bases, with 7 bases sitting between them. In nucleotides, the CDR3 is TGTGCCAGCAGCCAACTAGAGACCTACGAGCAGTACTTC. Protein sequence: CASSQLETYEQYF.

The sample holds one count of this clone. The chain employs TRBV27 and TRBJ2-7; 7 nucleotides line up with TRBD1. J was trimmed by 2 bases and V by 5 bases; bases with no gene match: 6. Germline V lookup: CDR1 MNHEY, CDR2 SMNVEV (reference sequence). This CDR3 comprises 14 residues. The CDR3 bases are TGTGCCAGCAGTCCTCGGACAGGTCCCTACGAGCAGTACTTC. It translates to CASSPRTGPYEQYF.

V usage is TRBV9 and J usage is TRBJ1-2, with 8 bases lining up with TRBD1. This CDR3 is built from 13 residues. V was pared by 0 bases and J by 8 bases, with 3 bases of the junction left unmatched. The germline CDR1 and CDR2 sequences are SGDLS and YYNGEE. CDR3 coding DNA: TGTGCCAGCAGCGTAGGTACAGGGGGAGGCTACACCTTC. Translation: CASSVGTGGGYTF.

In this sample, this clone turned up once. The chain couples TRBV6-1 to TRBJ2-5; 9 nucleotides line up with TRBD2. Germline CDR1 and CDR2: MNHNS and SASEGT. The CDR3 contains 15 residues. The V segment lost 4 bases and the J segment 2 bases; nucleotides outside the gene matches: 5. CDR3 sequence (DNA): TGTGCCAGCAGTGTTAACAGCGGGGGGCAAGAGACCCAGTACTTC. This codes for CASSVNSGGQETQYF.

CDR3 region: CASSQDREKLFF. Written as DNA, the CDR3 is TGTGCCAGCAGCCAGGACAGGGAAAAACTGTTTTTT. V is TRBV7-2 and J is TRBJ1-4; 7 bases agree with TRBD1. This CDR3 region has 12 residues. CDR1 is SGHTA and CDR2 is FQGNSA in the germline V gene. Losses at the gene ends were 5 bases for V and 8 bases for J; bases not matched to a gene: 2.

The CDR3 nucleotides are TGTGCCAGCAGCCAAAGCCCCCACTGGGGACAGGTCCCGTATGGCTACACCTTC. This encodes CASSQSPHWGQVPYGYTF. V and J are TRBV14 and TRBJ1-2; 8 nucleotides line up with TRBD1. Germline CDR1 SGHDN, CDR2 FVKESK. Trimming removed 2 bases from V and 5 bases from J; junction bases left unmatched: 16. The length of the CDR3 is 18 residues.

The chain uses TRBV30 and TRBJ2-3; D gene uncertain. Germline loops: CDR1 GTSNPN, CDR2 SVGIG (reference sequence). Trimming cost V 0 bases and J 4 bases, with 11 bases left between them. The CDR3 length is 14 residues. The CDR3 region is CAWSVSYHADTQYF. The CDR3 DNA follows: TGTGCCTGGAGTGTTTCGTATCACGCAGATACGCAGTATTTT.

This chain uses TRBV27 with TRBJ2-1, with 8 nucleotides matching TRBD2. The CDR3 contains 13 residues. V was clipped by 5 bases and J by 12 bases; unmatched bases: 9. Per the germline V gene, CDR1 is MNHEY and CDR2 is SMNVEV (reference sequence). The CDR3 spells CASSTFSGERQFF. In DNA form, the CDR3 reads TGTGCCAGCAGTACCTTTAGCGGGGAGAGGCAGTTCTTC.

The CDR3 loop is CAISAWTGDTGELFF. Written as DNA, the CDR3 is TGTGCCATCAGTGCGTGGACAGGGGACACCGGGGAGCTGTTTTTT. The V and J genes are TRBV10-3 and TRBJ2-2; 9 bases fit TRBD1. This CDR3 has 15 residues. Germline CDR1 is ENHRY and CDR2 is SYGVKD. The ends lost 4 bases at V and 3 bases at J; junction bases unmatched: 3.

The rearrangement joins TRBV19 to TRBJ1-5; D is unresolved. The V end was cut by 0 bases, the J end by 2 bases, with 5 bases between. Germline CDR1 and CDR2: LNHDA and SQIVND (reference sequence). CDR3 size: 14 residues. CDR3 nucleotides: TGTGCCAGTAGTATAGATCTCGGCAATCAGCCCCAGCATTTT. This encodes CASSIDLGNQPQHF. The full variable domain, rest sourced from reference TRBV19 and TRBJ1-5, is DGGITQSPKYLFRKEGQNVTLSCEQNLNHDAMYWYRQDPGQGLRLIYYSQIVNDFQKGDIAEGYSVSREKKESFPLTVTSAQKNPTAFYLCASSIDLGNQPQHFGDGTRLSIL.

This chain uses TRBV6-6 with TRBJ1-6, with TRBD1 matching 8 bases. Trimming cost V 3 bases and J 10 bases; bases outside gene matches: 5. CDR3 length: 14 amino acids. Germline CDR1 reads MNHNY; CDR2 reads SVGAGI (reference sequence). The CDR3: CASSYRDRQSPLHF. The DNA for the CDR3 is TGTGCCAGCAGTTATCGGGACAGGCAATCACCCCTCCACTTT.